What follows are 16 T cell receptor beta chains derived from one specimen sequenced in a study of shared clonotypes between healthy human individuals. Measured with immunoSEQ multiplex PCR; TCRdb has only the in-frame clones, and not every one. This table holds under 1,100,000 clones, around 76% found once. What was sequenced was memory CD4+ T cells sorted from blood. The subset denotes: CD45RA-negative fraction. These receptors were collected from a man younger than 35 in good health.

The chain joins TRBV2 to TRBJ1-1; D is possibly TRBD1 (6 bases). Trimming left V 5 bases short and J 1 base short, with 14 bases between. The CDR3 has 15 residues. The germline gives CDR1 SNHLY, CDR2 FYNNEI. This chain's CDR3 is CASSKNRVTNTEAFF. In nucleotides, the CDR3 is TGTGCCAGCAGTAAAAACAGGGTTACGAACACTGAAGCTTTCTTT.

Comments on this clone: The same CDR3 can be traced to other DNA sequences in this sample. The V and J genes are TRBV10-3 and TRBJ2-7; D unresolved. V lost 5 bases and J lost 1, with 6 bases in between. The CDR3 spans 12 residues. The V gene's germline CDR1 is ENHRY and CDR2 SYGVKD. DNA of the CDR3: TGTGCCATCAGTTCCGGGTCCTACGAGCAGTACTTC. It encodes CAISSGSYEQYF.

The genes are TRBV21-1 and TRBJ1-6. TRBV21-1 is recorded as a pseudogene. The CDR3 is 15 amino acids. CDR3 sequence: CASSAIPRPNSPLHF. The CDR3 coding sequence is TGTGCCAGCAGCGCGATACCTCGGCCGAATTCACCCCTCCACTTT.

V usage is TRBV18 and J usage is TRBJ2-5; D possibly uses TRBD1 or TRBD2 (5 bases each). From germline, CDR1 is KGHSH and CDR2 LQKENI. Trimming left V 0 bases short and J 4 bases short, with 12 bases between. The CDR3 is 15 amino acids. For the CDR3, the DNA is TGTGCCAGCTCACCACCTGGGACGGTCCGAGAGACCCAGTACTTC. Residues: CASSPPGTVRETQYF.

The gene calls are TRBV10-3 and TRBJ2-3; the D gene is possibly TRBD1 (6 bases). V was clipped by 4 bases and J by 6 bases, with 11 bases between them. CDR1 is ENHRY, CDR2 SYGVKD, per germline. The CDR3 has 13 residues. The DNA of the CDR3 is TGTGCCATCAGTGTCCGGGACAAGGATACGCAGTATTTT. Translating it yields CAISVRDKDTQYF.

The rearrangement joins TRBV10-1 to TRBJ2-2, with D unclear. With 0 bases removed from V and 4 bases from J, the gap between germline ends came to 9 bases. The CDR3 is 15 residues long. Germline V CDR1 and CDR2: WNHNN, SYGVQD (reference sequence). This CDR3 is CASSESGRRTGELFF. The CDR3 region has the DNA TGCGCCAGCAGTGAGTCAGGACGGCGCACCGGGGAGCTGTTTTTT.

The rearrangement joins TRBV5-1 to TRBJ1-3; TRBD1 agrees at 9 bases. V trimming: 2 bases; J trimming: 4 bases; junction bases outside the gene matches: 7. The CDR3 sequence is 16 residues long. Looked up from germline, CDR1 is SGHRS and CDR2 is YFSETQ. Here the CDR3 DNA reads TGCGCCAGCAGCTTAGGGACAGGGTCTTCAGGAAACACCATATATTTT. Translation: CASSLGTGSSGNTIYF.

This rearrangement joins TRBV9 to TRBJ2-3; D is possibly TRBD1 (5 bases). The CDR3 runs 15 residues. The V gene's germline CDR1 is SGDLS and CDR2 YYNGEE. V lost 0 bases and J 6 bases, leaving 14 bases between the germline ends. This CDR3 is CASSVDPGGADTQYF. The CDR3 coding sequence is TGTGCCAGCAGCGTAGACCCGGGTGGGGCGGATACGCAGTATTTT.

The J gene is TRBJ2-3, the V gene TRBV5-1, with a tentative D call TRBD2 (5 bases). The length of the CDR3 is 16 residues. Deletions cut 1 base from V and 0 bases from J, with 12 bases between. CDR1 and CDR2 (germline): SGHRS, YFSETQ. This chain's CDR3 is CASSLSGGGSTDTQYF. CDR3 in DNA: TGCGCCAGCAGCTTGTCTGGCGGAGGTAGCACAGATACGCAGTATTTT. The entire variable domain, with the rest obtained from reference TRBV5-1 and TRBJ2-3, is as follows: KAGVTQTPRYLIKTRGQQVTLSCSPISGHRSVSWYQQTPGQGLQFLFEYFSETQRNKGNFPGRFSGRQFSNSRSEMNVSTLELGDSALYLCASSLSGGGSTDTQYFGPGTRLTVL.

V and J are TRBV10-1 and TRBJ2-5, with TRBD2 identical over 7 bases. Looked up from germline, CDR1 is WNHNN and CDR2 is SYGVQD (reference sequence). CDR3 length equals 15 residues. The J segment lost 7 bases and the V segment lost 2 bases, leaving 10 bases of the junction unmatched. CDR3 amino acids: CASSETVAGVATQYF. DNA of the CDR3: TGCGCCAGCAGTGAGACCGTAGCGGGTGTAGCGACCCAGTACTTC.

J is TRBJ2-2 and V is TRBV21-1; TRBD1, the D gene given by the table, was not confirmed from the DNA. TRBV21-1 is noted as a pseudogene. This CDR3 contains 17 residues. The CDR3, as DNA: TGTGCCAGCAGCAAATCCGGGACAGGGGAGAACACCGGGGAGCTGTTTTTT. Protein: CASSKSGTGENTGELFF.

This clone was picked up a small number of times. This chain connects TRBV7-9 to TRBJ2-7; D gene uncertain. Trimming took off 7 bases at V and 1 base at J, with 20 bases between the two ends. The CDR3 totals 16 residues. CDR1 is SEHNR and CDR2 is FQNEAQ in the germline V gene (reference sequence). The chain's CDR3 is CASTPDTSYGSYEQYF. The CDR3 DNA reads TGTGCCAGCACCCCCGACACTTCCTATGGGTCCTACGAGCAGTACTTC.

For this clone: Other DNA sequences in the sample encode the same CDR3. The J gene is TRBJ2-1, the V gene TRBV9; 11 positions agree with TRBD2. The CDR3 totals 15 residues. V shed 3 bases and J 4 bases; nucleotides not matched to a gene: 3. CDR1 and CDR2 (germline): SGDLS, YYNGEE. The CDR3 nucleotides are TGTGCCAGCAGCGCCCGACTAGCGGGGTACAATGAGCAGTTCTTC. This sequence encodes CASSARLAGYNEQFF.

The chain couples TRBV28 to TRBJ1-6, with TRBD1 identical over 8 bases. Germline V CDR1 and CDR2: MDHEN, SYDVKM. V lost 6 bases and J lost 3; bases outside the gene matches: 7. This CDR3 has 16 amino acids. The CDR3 DNA is TGTGCCAGCAGCAAAACAGGGGGACACTATAATTCACCCCTCCACTTT. Translation gives CASSKTGGHYNSPLHF. Based on the CDR3 plus reference TRBV28 and TRBJ1-6, the full variable domain is DVKVTQSSRYLVKRTGEKVFLECVQDMDHENMFWYRQDPGLGLRLIYFSYDVKMKEKGDIPEGYSVSREKKERFSLILESASTNQTSMYLCASSKTGGHYNSPLHFGNGTRLTVT.

This chain uses TRBV6-5 with TRBJ2-7; TRBD2 is a possible D gene (6 bases). CDR3 length equals 11 residues. V lost 6 bases and J 7 bases, leaving 10 bases between the germline ends. Germline lookup yields CDR1 MNHEY and CDR2 SVGAGI. CDR3: CASRTREEQYF. The CDR3 bases are TGTGCCAGCAGAACACGGGAGGAGCAGTACTTC.

The chain carries TRBV9 and TRBJ2-7; D might be TRBD1 or TRBD2, each matching 5 bases. The CDR3 is 15 residues long. The V and J ends lost 3 bases and 1 base respectively, with 14 bases between them. In germline, CDR1 is SGDLS, CDR2 YYNGEE. In DNA, the CDR3 is TGTGCCAGCAGCGGTCAGCCGGGACCTTCCTACGAGCAGTACTTC. The encoded protein is CASSGQPGPSYEQYF.